The 19 T cell receptor beta chains below all came from one sample that was sequenced in a study of CD8 T cells in ankylosing spondylitis (dated by TCRdb to 2015 to 2018). General conclusions and limits of the study: A TCR beta motif of several highly homologous amino acid variants appeared characteristic of blood from ankylosing spondylitis patients.

Library preparation used 5' RACE. The sequencer listed for this sample is Illumina HiSeq 2500. The public reads were reanalyzed by TCRdb: fastp trimming at Q25, MiXCR alignment, in-frame beta chains only. Merged by CDR3 protein, the rows form single entries marked with the most common genes and DNA. This sample has more than 500,000 distinct CDR3 sequences in its table, and approximately 5% of those were observed once. The ten largest clonotypes hold under 4.5% of the sample. Their cognate antigens are unknown. Material: blood, either unsorted or a sorted T cell fraction (not recorded which). These receptors came from a male donor with ankylosing spondylitis.

At least ten counts were recorded for this clonotype. The rearrangement uses TRBV6-5 and TRBJ1-5, with D possibly TRBD1 on 6 matching bases. V dropped 2 bases and J dropped 7 bases, with 12 bases sitting between them. The CDR3 covers 14 residues. The germline V gene has CDR1 MNHEY and CDR2 SVGAGI. In DNA, the CDR3 is TGTGCCAGCAGTTACGGGGGGCGAGAACAGCCCCAGCATTTT. It translates to CASSYGGREQPQHF.

This clonotype was observed many times. This chain connects TRBV5-1 to TRBJ2-1; possibly TRBD1 for D (6 bases). The CDR3 has 17 residues. The germline V gene encodes CDR1 SGHRS and CDR2 YFSETQ. Trimming took 7 bases from V and 6 from J, leaving 26 bases between them. CDR3 region: CASRTTPQGSGPNEQFF. In DNA, the CDR3 is TGCGCCAGCCGGACCACCCCACAGGGTTCCGGTCCCAATGAGCAGTTCTTC.

In this sample, this clonotype turned up many times. V gene TRBV7-9 combines with J gene TRBJ1-1, with D perhaps TRBD1 (5 bases). The V gene's germline CDR1 is SEHNR and CDR2 FQNEAQ (reference sequence). Trimming removed 3 bases from V and 4 bases from J, with 9 bases in between. The CDR3 consists of 13 residues. DNA for the CDR3: TGTGCCAGCAGCTTCAGGGAGGTCACTGAAGCTTTCTTT. Translated, it gives CASSFREVTEAFF.

This clonotype was seen at least ten times. The chain employs TRBV5-1 and TRBJ1-1; possible D gene TRBD1, 5 bases. Germline CDR1 reads SGHRS; CDR2 reads YFSETQ. Deletions cut 2 bases from V and 5 bases from J, with 13 bases between. The CDR3 covers 14 residues. CDR3 DNA: TGCGCCAGCAGCTTTAGGCAGGGTGAGACTGAAGCTTTCTTT. Its translation is CASSFRQGETEAFF. Together with reference TRBV5-1 and TRBJ1-1, the CDR3 gives the full variable domain: KAGVTQTPRYLIKTRGQQVTLSCSPISGHRSVSWYQQTPGQGLQFLFEYFSETQRNKGNFPGRFSGRQFSNSRSEMNVSTLELGDSALYLCASSFRQGETEAFFGQGTRLTVV.

This clonotype was seen at least ten times. This chain joins TRBV5-1 and TRBJ1-2, with unresolved D. V lost 0 bases, J lost 4 bases, and 10 bases lay in between. Germline CDR1 SGHRS, CDR2 YFSETQ. The CDR3 is 14 residues long. CDR3 sequence (DNA): TGCGCCAGCAGCTTGGCCCAAACCACCTATGGCTACACCTTC. Translated, it gives CASSLAQTTYGYTF.

This clonotype has a count of ten or more. This sequence joins TRBV5-6 and TRBJ2-1; the D is unclear. This CDR3 contains 18 residues. Looked up from germline, CDR1 is SGHDT and CDR2 is YYEEEE. V lost 4 bases and J 4 bases, leaving 24 bases between the germline ends. The CDR3, as DNA: TGTGCCAGCAGCCTAGGACGGCTGACTCTTGACATGTACAATGAGCAGTTCTTC. As protein: CASSLGRLTLDMYNEQFF.

This clonotype appeared many times. The gene calls are TRBV20-1 and TRBJ2-3, with D tentatively TRBD1 (5 bases). The V gene's germline CDR1 is DFQATT and CDR2 SNEGSKA (reference sequence). Trimming left V 3 bases short and J 3 bases short, with 19 bases between. The CDR3 spans 16 residues. Here the CDR3 reads CSASQGAILRTDTQYF. CDR3 nucleotide sequence: TGCAGTGCTAGTCAGGGTGCTATCCTTCGTACAGATACGCAGTATTTT.

Ten or more counts support this clonotype. The chain employs TRBV7-8 and TRBJ1-4; 8 bases line up with TRBD1. The CDR3 contains 16 residues. Unmatched junction bases numbered 4, after V lost 0 bases and J lost 4 bases. Germline V CDR1 and CDR2: SGHVS, FQNEAQ. The CDR3 bases are TGTGCCAGCAGCTTAGCCAGGGGGCAGGGTAATGAAAAACTGTTTTTT. Amino acids: CASSLARGQGNEKLFF.

This clonotype was counted between two and nine times. This rearrangement joins TRBV20-1 to TRBJ1-6; D is uncertain. In germline, CDR1 is DFQATT, CDR2 SNEGSKA (reference sequence). The CDR3 consists of 16 residues. Trimming shortened V by 3 bases and J by 0 bases, and 12 bases separated the two germline ends. CDR3 DNA sequence: TGCAGTGCTAGTCTAGCAGCACTCTCCTATAATTCACCCCTCCACTTT. It codes for CSASLAALSYNSPLHF.

This clonotype was seen at least ten times. The chain couples TRBV20-1 to TRBJ2-7; the match to TRBD2 covers 11 bases. Trimming cost V 6 bases and J 3 bases; bases outside gene matches: 4. CDR1 and CDR2 from the germline V gene are DFQATT and SNEGSKA (reference sequence). CDR3 length equals 13 residues. This CDR3 reads CSAQLAGGYEQYF. CDR3 bases: TGCAGTGCCCAGCTAGCGGGAGGCTACGAGCAGTACTTC.

There are many counts of this clonotype. This rearrangement joins TRBV27 to TRBJ2-1; 9 bases agree with TRBD2. From germline, CDR1 is MNHEY and CDR2 SMNVEV (reference sequence). Trimming at V came to 8 bases and at J to 6 bases, leaving 5 bases not matched to a gene. This CDR3 region has 13 residues. The CDR3 region is CASGAGGVNEQFF. CDR3 bases: TGTGCCAGCGGGGCGGGAGGGGTCAATGAGCAGTTCTTC.

There are many counts of this clonotype. V and J are TRBV5-1 and TRBJ2-7; weak D call: TRBD2 (5 bases). In germline, CDR1 is SGHRS, CDR2 YFSETQ. The CDR3 runs to 17 residues. Trimming took 1 base from V and 3 from J, leaving 20 bases between them. The CDR3 coding sequence is TGCGCCAGCAGCTTGCGCGCCGGGGTATCCACTTACTACGAGCAGTACTTC. This codes for CASSLRAGVSTYYEQYF.

This clonotype was found many times. The rearrangement uses TRBV20-1 and TRBJ2-7, with TRBD1 matching over 7 bases. Losses at the gene ends were 5 bases for V and 4 bases for J; bases not matched to a gene: 14. The CDR3 length is 15 residues. Per the germline V gene, CDR1 is DFQATT and CDR2 is SNEGSKA (reference sequence). The CDR3 DNA is TGCAGTGCTCTTAGACAGGGACCGGCCAAATACGAGCAGTACTTC. Its protein product is CSALRQGPAKYEQYF.

This clonotype has at least ten counts. In DNA, the CDR3 is TGTGCCAGCTCACCACTCAGGGCCGGGGAGCTGTTTTTT. Translated, it gives CASSPLRAGELFF. This sequence joins TRBV18 and TRBJ2-2; tentatively, D is TRBD1 (5 bases). This CDR3 spans 13 amino acids. Trimming removed 1 base from V and 6 bases from J, with 6 bases in between. CDR1 and CDR2 (germline): KGHSH, LQKENI.

This clonotype was counted at least ten times. The chain combines TRBV7-9 with TRBJ1-1; maybe TRBD1 (5 bases). CDR3 size: 12 residues. The ends were cut back, 8 bases at V and 4 bases at J, with 11 bases in the middle. Per the germline V gene, CDR1 is SEHNR and CDR2 is FQNEAQ (reference sequence). CDR3 in DNA: TGTGCCAGCGGGGTGGGGGGCACTGAAGCTTTCTTT. Protein product: CASGVGGTEAFF.

This clonotype has ten or more counts. The chain links TRBV10-3 to TRBJ1-2; TRBD1 agrees at 7 bases. This CDR3 has 14 amino acids. Looked up from germline, CDR1 is ENHRY and CDR2 is SYGVKD. The junction had 6 bases not matched to a gene; V was cut back by 7 bases and J by 1 base. CDR3 residues: CAINRDSNNYGYTF. The CDR3 DNA reads as TGTGCCATCAACCGGGACAGCAATAACTATGGCTACACCTTC.

Ten or more counts support this clonotype. J is TRBJ2-7 and V is TRBV20-1, with 11 bases fitting TRBD2. CDR3 size: 15 residues. CDR1 DFQATT and CDR2 SNEGSKA come from the germline V gene (reference sequence). V lost 5 bases, J lost 1 base, and 7 bases stayed unmatched. Here the CDR3 DNA reads TGCAGTGCTTTAGAATTAGCGGGGGGGTCCTACGAGCAGTACTTC. As protein: CSALELAGGSYEQYF.

This clonotype turned up a few times. The chain uses TRBV4-2 and TRBJ1-1; 10 bases are shared with TRBD1. The length of the CDR3 is 16 residues. Germline assignment: CDR1 LGHNA and CDR2 YNFKEQ. The junction had 9 bases not matched to a gene; V was cut back by 3 bases and J by 5 bases. The CDR3 loop reads CASSHSGTGVGTEAFF. CDR3 DNA sequence: TGTGCCAGCAGCCACTCCGGGACAGGGGTAGGAACTGAAGCTTTCTTT.

This clonotype showed up many times. This chain links TRBV11-2 with TRBJ2-7; 8 nucleotides align to TRBD2. CDR1 and CDR2 (germline): SGHAT, FQNNGV. The CDR3 sequence is 15 residues long. The trim removed 5 bases at V and 0 bases at J, leaving 6 bases unmatched. The CDR3 loop is CASSVSGGLSYEQYF. The CDR3 DNA is TGTGCCAGCAGCGTAAGCGGGGGACTCTCCTACGAGCAGTACTTC.